The sequence of this T cell receptor beta chain was determined in a study of T cells after yellow fever vaccination. Study in general: Fractions low in cell number were prepared with SMART-Seq v4 Ultra Low Input. Study-wide results and limits: Some clonotypes were seen in both the CD4 and the CD8 compartments. These made up a small share and likely arose from convergent recombination.

They built TCR cDNA with 5'RACE template switching, a step that put in a universal primer site and UMIs. From the 5' RACE reads, TCRdb called clonotypes with MiXCR, one entry per CDR3 protein. The table records about 170,000 distinct CDR3 sequences, 5.5% to 8% of them present only once. There are many counts of this clonotype. Its cognate antigen is unknown. This specimen was CD4+ T cells sorted from PBMCs, taken on the day of the first yellow fever vaccination. This sequence was found in a man aged 18 to 29 who received the YFV17D yellow fever vaccine.

The CDR3 DNA reads as TGTGCCACCAGTGAATCTTGGAGCACTGAAGCTTTCTTT. Translating it yields CATSESWSTEAFF. This chain uses TRBV24-1 with TRBJ1-1; D ambiguous. Germline CDR1 is KGHDR and CDR2 is SFDVKD. Trimming pared 4 bases from V and 4 bases from J, leaving 9 bases between. The CDR3 sequence is 13 residues long.